These 16 T cell receptor beta chains originate from one sample sequenced in a study of OX40 agonist ivuxolimab in advanced cancers. TCRdb keeps only in-frame clones here, not all; method: immunoSEQ multiplex PCR. Of 20,000 or so clones in the sample, 75% to 90% are singletons; the top ten hold more than 10%. The input for sequencing was CD4+ or CD8+ T cells sorted from blood, taken in a trial of the OX40 agonist ivuxolimab. The receptors come from an adult with an advanced solid tumor such as melanoma, head and neck, liver or kidney cancer.

The V and J genes are TRBV15 and TRBJ2-1; 9 nucleotides agree with TRBD2. The CDR3 contains 14 residues. Unmatched junction bases numbered 3, after V lost 6 bases and J lost 3 bases. CDR1 is LNHNV, CDR2 YYDKDF, per germline (reference sequence). The DNA for the CDR3 is TGTGCCACCAGGAGCGGGGGGCGCTACAATGAGCAGTTCTTC. It is translated as CATRSGGRYNEQFF.

J is TRBJ2-1 and V is TRBV25-1; weak D call: TRBD2 (5 bases). The germline gives CDR1 MGHDK, CDR2 SYGVNS. V was pared by 4 bases and J by 3 bases, with 7 bases between. The length of the CDR3 is 13 residues. The CDR3 loop is CASSAEGYNEQFF. Written as DNA, the CDR3 is TGTGCCAGCAGTGCCGAGGGCTACAATGAGCAGTTCTTC.

V is TRBV4-1 and J is TRBJ2-7, with 10 bases matching TRBD1. This CDR3 has 15 residues. Looked up from germline, CDR1 is MGHRA and CDR2 is YSYEKL. V shed 1 base and J 0 bases; nucleotides not matched to a gene: 0. CDR3 sequence reads: CASSQGTGGSYEQYF. CDR3 nucleotides: TGCGCCAGCAGCCAAGGGACAGGGGGCTCCTACGAGCAGTACTTC.

This rearrangement joins TRBV28 to TRBJ2-7; 8 nucleotides agree with TRBD2. There are 16 residues in the CDR3. From germline, CDR1 is MDHEN and CDR2 SYDVKM. Trimming cost V 6 bases and J 4 bases; bases outside gene matches: 14. This chain's CDR3 is CASSLVGASGLYEQYF. In DNA, the CDR3 is TGTGCCAGCAGCTTGGTTGGGGCTAGCGGGTTGTACGAGCAGTACTTC.

By sample fraction, this clone is medium-sized. CDR3 nucleotide sequence: TGTGCCAGCAGTTACTCGGGAGGGGTCAATCAGCCCCAGCATTTT. This codes for CASSYSGGVNQPQHF. The rearrangement joins TRBV6-5 to TRBJ1-5, with D perhaps matching TRBD1 (5 bases). The CDR3 loop spans 15 amino acids. V was shortened by 0 bases and J by 3 bases, with 9 bases between the two germline ends. Germline CDR1 reads MNHEY; CDR2 reads SVGAGI.

The chain links TRBV7-9 to TRBJ2-1; 11 nucleotides align to TRBD2. The CDR3 has 17 residues. V dropped 7 bases and J dropped 8; count of bases not matched to a gene: 16. In germline, CDR1 is SEHNR, CDR2 FQNEAQ (reference sequence). The CDR3 is CASTPPAGTSGLDEQFF. CDR3 coding DNA: TGTGCCAGCACCCCTCCGGCCGGGACTAGCGGTCTGGATGAGCAGTTCTTC.

Only a few counts were recorded for this clone. V gene TRBV29-1 combines with J gene TRBJ2-7; 9 bases match TRBD2. V was pared by 4 bases and J by 9 bases, with 16 bases of the junction left unmatched. This CDR3 is 15 amino acids long. The germline V gene has CDR1 SQVTM and CDR2 ANQGSEA. CDR3 sequence reads: CSVAGGVAGERGQYF. In nucleotides, the CDR3 is TGCAGCGTTGCGGGTGGGGTAGCGGGAGAAAGGGGGCAGTACTTC.

The chain combines TRBV27 with TRBJ1-1, with TRBD1 as a possible D gene (5 bases). Trimming cost V 3 bases and J 6 bases, with 14 bases left between them. The CDR3 length is 14 residues. Germline V gene data show CDR1 as MNHEY and CDR2 as SMNVEV (reference sequence). CDR3 nucleotides: TGTGCCAGCAGTTTTGCCGGGCCCAGGGCTGAAGCTTTCTTT. Amino acids: CASSFAGPRAEAFF.

This clone has just a few counts. The CDR3, as DNA: TGTGCCAGCAGCTTGAGACTAGTTCTTAGCACAGATACGCAGTATTTT. It codes for CASSLRLVLSTDTQYF. V and J are TRBV5-6 and TRBJ2-3; maybe TRBD2 (6 bases). Germline CDR1 and CDR2: SGHDT and YYEEEE. The CDR3 runs to 16 residues. Trimming pared 1 base from V and 0 bases from J, leaving 12 bases between.

A few counts support this clone. The CDR3 coding sequence is TGTGCCAGCGGTGAGAATGGCTACACCTTC. It specifies CASGENGYTF. The rearrangement joins TRBV11-2 to TRBJ1-2; no firm D call. Trimming took off 8 bases at V and 6 bases at J, with 7 bases between the two ends. From germline, CDR1 is SGHAT and CDR2 FQNNGV. The CDR3 covers 10 residues.

This chain joins TRBV19 and TRBJ2-7; D perhaps matches TRBD2 (6 bases). Trimming removed 10 bases from V and 6 bases from J, with 16 bases in between. The CDR3 contains 12 residues. Germline V gene sequence: CDR1 LNHDA, CDR2 SQIVND (reference sequence). CDR3: CAMAGQGGEQYF. The CDR3 coding sequence is TGTGCCATGGCGGGGCAGGGAGGCGAGCAGTACTTC.

The chain links TRBV15 to TRBJ2-2; 7 nucleotides line up with TRBD2. With 5 bases clipped from V and 9 bases from J, the junction kept 15 bases outside the gene matches. The CDR3 length is 16 residues. CDR1 is LNHNV, CDR2 YYDKDF, per germline (reference sequence). As DNA, the CDR3 is TGTGCCACCAGCCCTCCGCCCGGGAGCGGGAACCGGGAGCTGTTTTTT. Encoded protein: CATSPPPGSGNRELFF. Full variable domain (remainder filled in from reference TRBV15 and TRBJ2-2): DAMVIQNPRYQVTQFGKPVTLSCSQTLNHNVMYWYQQKSSQAPKLLFHYYDKDFNNEADTPDNFQSRRPNTSFCFLDIRSPGLGDTAMYLCATSPPPGSGNRELFFGEGSRLTVL.

The genes are TRBV9 and TRBJ1-1; 7 nucleotides match TRBD1. The CDR3 has 13 residues. Trimming took 3 bases from V and 8 from J; bases not matched to a gene: 7. CDR1 is SGDLS, CDR2 YYNGEE, per germline. CDR3 residues: CASSETGLDEAFF. CDR3 nucleotides: TGTGCCAGCAGCGAGACAGGGCTCGACGAAGCTTTCTTT.

The chain uses TRBV30 and TRBJ2-5; D might be TRBD1 or TRBD2, each matching 5 bases. The germline V gene encodes CDR1 GTSNPN and CDR2 SVGIG (reference sequence). Between the trimmed V and J ends, which lost 3 bases and 5 bases, there was a span of 13 bases. The CDR3 has 13 residues. The CDR3 loop reads CAWRGLGDETQYF. In DNA, the CDR3 is TGTGCCTGGAGGGGTTTAGGGGACGAGACCCAGTACTTC. Full variable domain (remainder filled in from reference TRBV30 and TRBJ2-5): SQTIHQWPATLVQPVGSPLSLECTVEGTSNPNLYWYRQAAGRGLQLLFYSVGIGQISSEVPQNLSASRPQDRQFILSSKKLLLSDSGFYLCAWRGLGDETQYFGPGTRLLVL.

The chain employs TRBV5-6 and TRBJ2-7; TRBD1 is a possible D gene (6 bases). The germline V and J ends were trimmed by 2 bases and 4 bases, with 13 bases remaining between them. The CDR3 is made up of 14 amino acids. Germline CDR1 and CDR2: SGHDT and YYEEEE. CDR3 sequence: CASSFGRGTYEQYF. CDR3 nucleotides: TGTGCCAGCAGCTTCGGCAGGGGCACGTACGAGCAGTACTTC.

CDR3: CASSYWNSPLHF. DNA of the CDR3: TGTGCCAGCAGTTACTGGAATTCACCCCTCCACTTT. The rearrangement links TRBV6-5 to TRBJ1-6, with no clear D. This CDR3 spans 12 amino acids. V was pared by 1 base and J by 7 bases, with 2 bases between. Germline loops: CDR1 MNHEY, CDR2 SVGAGI.